This record covers a single T cell receptor (beta chain). The antigen remains undetermined. The data are from a study of cytomegalovirus exposure and HLA in healthy donors. Study-level findings and limits: It was reported in a later analysis that an Asian-associated ancestry cluster showed fewer N-insertions than the approximately 670-donor mean.

PCR primers comprised 60 Vbeta and 13 Jbeta primers. Clones were sequenced by immunoSEQ multiplex PCR, and TCRdb holds only the in-frame ones, with some missing. The sample includes approximately 150,000 clones, approximately 67% seen only once; the top ten take 6.5%. The TCR was taken from a woman aged 60-75 years in good health and CMV-seronegative. Sequencing was done on a sample of PBMCs.

DNA for the CDR3: TGTGCCAGCAGCCGGGGGGGCAGGGGGTCAGATACGCAGTATTTT. It yields the protein CASSRGGRGSDTQYF. This chain links TRBV11-3 with TRBJ2-3, with D perhaps TRBD2 (8 bases). The CDR3 is made up of 15 amino acids. CDR1 SGHNT and CDR2 YENEEA come from the germline V gene. V shed 5 bases and J shed 4 bases, with 16 bases lying between them.